This T cell receptor beta chain is drawn from a study of shared clonotypes between healthy human individuals. Study conclusions and caveats: Non-shared clonotypes showed lower generation probabilities than clonotypes common to all four donors. Approximately 5.3% was the fraction of naive CD4 clonotypes found shared across several donors.

From germline, CDR1 is SGHAT and CDR2 FQNNGV. The CDR3 length is 15 residues. V was pared by 4 bases and J by 1 base, with 13 bases between. A remark on this clone: The antigen remains undetermined.

Samples underwent the assay at deep level. Some clones are missing from TCRdb's copy, which holds only in-frame ones; the method was immunoSEQ multiplex PCR. The repertoire holds about 2 million clones, with approximately 95% as singletons. Only CD45RO-negative cells positively selected for CCR7 counted as naive CD8 cells, so terminally differentiated effector memory CD45RA+ cells were excluded. The rearrangement links TRBV11-2 to TRBJ1-1, with D uncertain. Sequencing was performed on naive CD8+ T cells sorted from blood. This clonotype was obtained from a man in his late teens or twenties in good health. CDR3 sequence (DNA): TGTGCCAGCAGCTCAACCCTCCTTACGAACACTGAAGCTTTCTTT. Translated, it gives CASSSTLLTNTEAFF.